The clone carrying this T cell receptor beta chain showed up just a few times. Antigen specificity is unknown. A multiplex PCR was run with 60 Vbeta primers and 13 Jbeta primers. The table came from immunoSEQ multiplex PCR; TCRdb's copy has only in-frame clones and leaves some out. The data contain roughly 230,000 clones, about 90% of them singletons. Germline-derived CDR1 and CDR2 are SEHNR and FQNEAQ (reference sequence). Trimming stripped 5 bases from V and 6 bases from J, with 8 bases between. The CDR3 is 11 amino acids. The data derive from a study of cytomegalovirus exposure and HLA in healthy donors. Study conclusions and caveats: When analyzed later, the rates of TCR association showed variation by HLA locus, with DRB1 the most and HLA-C the fewest. Among donors in an Asian-associated ancestry cluster, a later analysis reportedly found fewer N-insertions than the roughly 700-donor mean. Among TCR sequences, most were rare, though some public TCRs appeared in many donors. Specificity for CMV antigens was confirmed in vitro for a few of the CMV-associated chains.

Material: PBMCs. J is TRBJ2-7 and V is TRBV7-9; D gene ambiguous. The receptor comes from a girl aged 2 to 10 in good health and CMV-seronegative. The CDR3 loop reads CASSRGGEQYF. DNA of the CDR3: TGTGCCAGCAGCCGCGGCGGCGAGCAGTACTTC.